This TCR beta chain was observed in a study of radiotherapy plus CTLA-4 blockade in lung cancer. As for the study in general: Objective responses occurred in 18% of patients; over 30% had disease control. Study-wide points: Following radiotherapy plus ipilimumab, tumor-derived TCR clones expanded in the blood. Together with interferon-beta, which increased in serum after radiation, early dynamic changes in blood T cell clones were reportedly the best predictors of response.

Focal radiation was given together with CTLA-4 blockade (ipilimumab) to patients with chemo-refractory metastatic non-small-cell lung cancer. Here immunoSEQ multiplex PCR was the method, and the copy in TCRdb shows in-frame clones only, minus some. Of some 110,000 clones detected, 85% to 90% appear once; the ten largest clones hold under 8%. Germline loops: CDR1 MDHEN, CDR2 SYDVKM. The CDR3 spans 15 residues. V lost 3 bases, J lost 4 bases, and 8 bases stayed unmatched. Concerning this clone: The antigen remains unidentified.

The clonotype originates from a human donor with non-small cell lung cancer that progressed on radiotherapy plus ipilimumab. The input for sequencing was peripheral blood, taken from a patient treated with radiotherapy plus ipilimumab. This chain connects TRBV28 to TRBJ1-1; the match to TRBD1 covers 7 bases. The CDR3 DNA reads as TGTGCCAGCAGTTTTAGAGACAGGGCGGTCACTGAAGCTTTCTTT. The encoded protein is CASSFRDRAVTEAFF. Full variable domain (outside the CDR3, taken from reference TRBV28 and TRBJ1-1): DVKVTQSSRYLVKRTGEKVFLECVQDMDHENMFWYRQDPGLGLRLIYFSYDVKMKEKGDIPEGYSVSREKKERFSLILESASTNQTSMYLCASSFRDRAVTEAFFGQGTRLTVV.